Listed below are T cell receptor beta chains from one sample, sequenced in a study of shared clonotypes between healthy human individuals. Clones were read by immunoSEQ multiplex PCR, and TCRdb kept only the in-frame ones, dropping some. This repertoire shows more than 2 million clones, about 94% found once; its top ten account for less than 2%. Sequenced material: naive CD8+ T cells from PBMCs. The receptor source for this set is a man aged 18 to 29 in good health. Some clones in this sample may be carry-over from other donors' samples. Each CDR3 is given with its conserved first and last residue. Fields, in order: CDR3 DNA, CDR3 protein, clone size, CDR3 length, J gene, V gene, D gene. D genes are given only for firm matches. Clone size is not always given. Where it is, it says once, few, many or a class for expanded clones.

TGCGCCAGCAGCCAAGTGTGGGGTATTTGGGAGCAGTACTTC CASSQVWGIWEQYF . 14 TRBJ2-7 TRBV4-1 .
TGTGCCAGCAGCGCCCGGGACGGTTACGAGCAGTACTTC CASSARDGYEQYF . 13 TRBJ2-7 TRBV13 .
TGTGCCAGCAGCTTAGGATGGGTCCCCTCCTACGAGCAGTACTTC CASSLGWVPSYEQYF . 15 TRBJ2-7 TRBV7-2 .
TGTGCCAGCAGTTACTTAGGGACCGGGGAGCTGTTTTTT CASSYLGTGELFF . 13 TRBJ2-2 TRBV6-6 .
TGTGCCAGCAGTTTATTCGGGGAAACTGAAGCTTTCTTT CASSLFGETEAFF . 13 TRBJ1-1 TRBV27 .
TGTGCCAGCAGTACGACCCGACAGGGATGGACTGAAGCTTTCTTT CASSTTRQGWTEAFF . 15 TRBJ1-1 TRBV28 TRBD1
TGTGCCAGTAAGGGGCGGGAGGGGCAGGCTGAAGCTTTCTTT CASKGREGQAEAFF . 14 TRBJ1-1 TRBV19 .
TGCAGCGTCTCGCTGACGGGAGGCGAGCAGTACTTC CSVSLTGGEQYF . 12 TRBJ2-7 TRBV29-1 TRBD2
TGCAGCGCCGGACAGATGAACACTGAAGCTTTCTTT CSAGQMNTEAFF . 12 TRBJ1-1 TRBV29-1 .
TGTGCCTGGAGAGAGGACAGGGGGCTGAACTATGGCTACACCTTC CAWREDRGLNYGYTF . 15 TRBJ1-2 TRBV30 TRBD1
TGCAGCGTCCCCTCCTTAATCCGGCCTAGCCCACTAAGAGGCGAGACCCAGTACTTC CSVPSLIRPSPLRGETQYF few 19 TRBJ2-5 TRBV29-1 .
TGTGCCAGCAGCTACCCAGGTGGGGTTGAGCAGTTCTTC CASSYPGGVEQFF . 13 TRBJ2-1 TRBV7-9 .
TGTGCCAGCAGCCGGATGACTAGCGCGGGGATCTTGGGCGAGCAGTACTTC CASSRMTSAGILGEQYF . 17 TRBJ2-7 TRBV7-9 TRBD2
TGTGCCAGCAGCTCCAGCGCGGTGGCCGGGCAGTACGAGCAGTACTTC CASSSSAVAGQYEQYF once 16 TRBJ2-7 TRBV7-8 .
TGTGCCAGCAGGGAGGACTTCACCTACAATGAGCAGTTCTTC CASREDFTYNEQFF . 14 TRBJ2-1 TRBV28 .
TGTGCCACCAGCGGCCGGGGCTACGAGCAGTACTTC CATSGRGYEQYF . 12 TRBJ2-7 TRBV15 .
TGTGCCAGCAGTTTGGTGTTACAGGGGGGGTACGAGCAGTACTTC CASSLVLQGGYEQYF . 15 TRBJ2-7 TRBV28 .
TGTGCCAGCAGCGGCCGGGACAGGGACACCGGGGAGCTGTTTTTT CASSGRDRDTGELFF . 15 TRBJ2-2 TRBV5-4 TRBD1
TGTGCCAGCAGTGAAAGGGGATCCTATGGCTACACCTTC CASSERGSYGYTF . 13 TRBJ1-2 TRBV6-4 .
TGTGCCAGCAGTGAATCGTTCGGGTTGAACACTGAAGCTTTCTTT CASSESFGLNTEAFF . 15 TRBJ1-1 TRBV6-1 .
TGTGCCAGCAGTTTATCTATCGGGGACAGGGGGATCTACGAGCAGTACTTC CASSLSIGDRGIYEQYF . 17 TRBJ2-7 TRBV27 TRBD1
TGTGCCAGCAGCGTCTCGAATGAGCAGTTCTTC CASSVSNEQFF . 11 TRBJ2-1 TRBV9 .
TGTGCCAGCAGCACTACGGACAGGGGCTCCACTGAAGCTTTCTTT CASSTTDRGSTEAFF . 15 TRBJ1-1 TRBV11-3 TRBD1
TGTGCCAGCAGCCCGGGGAGGGGAAACACCGGGGAGCTGTTTTTT CASSPGRGNTGELFF . 15 TRBJ2-2 TRBV9 TRBD2